One and the same sample provided the 22 T cell receptor beta chains below, sequenced in a study of tumor and adjacent non-tumor tissue in lung cancer. RNA was extracted from bulk tissue without any cell sorting. Three rounds of nested PCR, following a modified ARM-PCR protocol, produced the TCRbeta library. TCRdb passed the multiplex PCR reads through MiXCR, listing each CDR3 protein once. Seen here are 69,000 or so distinct CDR3 sequences, 73% observed once, and the top ten hold 28%. The sequencing input was lung tumor tissue. The source of these receptors is a man aged 55 to 69 with non-small cell lung cancer.

As to this clonotype: A much larger clonotype is one base distant, so this may be a read error. The gene calls are TRBV28 and TRBJ2-2, with 9 positions matching TRBD2. The CDR3 contains 15 residues. The germline V gene has CDR1 MDHEN and CDR2 SYDVKM. CDR3 amino acids: CACRVSGSVYGELFF. The CDR3 DNA sequence: TGTGCCTGCAGGGTTAGCGGGAGTGTTTACGGGGAGCTGTTTTTT. The full variable domain, completed using reference TRBV28 and TRBJ2-2, is DVKVTQSSRYLVKRTGEKVFLECVQDMDHENMFWYRQDPGLGLRLIYFSYDVKMKEKGDIPEGYSVSREKKERFSLILESASTNQTSMYLCACRVSGSVYGELFFGEGSRLTVL.

This rearrangement joins TRBV5-4 to TRBJ2-1; TRBD2 aligns across 10 bases. The length of the CDR3 is 14 residues. The V segment lost 4 bases and the J segment 10 bases; nucleotides outside the gene matches: 8. CDR1 and CDR2 from the germline V gene are SGHNT and YYREEE (reference sequence). CDR3 DNA sequence: TGTGCCAGCAGCCTAAGGACTAGCGGAAACGAGCAGTTCTTC. Translating gives CASSLRTSGNEQFF.

Only a few counts were recorded for this clonotype. Its ends do not fully match the called genes, so a read error is possible. V gene TRBV6-2 or TRBV6-3 combines with J gene TRBJ2-5, with D possibly TRBD2 on 5 matching bases. The CDR3 spans 13 residues. The germline V gene encodes CDR1 MNHEY and CDR2 SVGEGT. CDR3 coding DNA: TGTGACAGCGGCCCTACTAGTGGAGAGAACCAGTACTTC. It is translated as CDSGPTSGENQYF.

Concerning this clonotype: A clone one base away is much larger, so this may be a read error. This CDR3 reads CATSDSLAGGASNTDTQYF. The CDR3 DNA is TGTGCCACCAGTGATTCTCTAGCGGGAGGGGCCTCCAACACAGATACGCAGTATTTT. The chain joins TRBV24-1 to TRBJ2-3, with 12 bases matching TRBD2. Per the germline V gene, CDR1 is KGHDR and CDR2 is SFDVKD. This CDR3 spans 19 amino acids. V lost 2 bases to trimming and J lost 2 bases; unmatched junction nucleotides: 10.

By sample share, this clonotype is medium-sized (0.01 to 0.1%). The rearrangement links TRBV5-4 to TRBJ2-2, with TRBD1 matching over 10 bases. Trimming at V came to 4 bases and at J to 5 bases, leaving 2 bases not matched to a gene. Per germline, CDR1 SGHNT and CDR2 YYREEE (reference sequence). The length of the CDR3 is 14 residues. CDR3: CASSVDRGTGELFF. CDR3 nucleotides: TGTGCCAGCAGCGTGGACAGGGGGACCGGGGAGCTGTTTTTT.

As for this clonotype: A junction boundary mismatches the germline segment, possibly from a read error. The gene calls are TRBV12-3 or TRBV12-4 and TRBJ2-1; 9 positions match TRBD2. The length of the CDR3 is 15 residues. The CDR3 DNA follows: TGTGCCAGCACCCTGGGACTGGCGGGGGGGCATGAGCAGTTCTTT. Its translation is CASTLGLAGGHEQFF.

The rearrangement uses TRBV5-4 and TRBJ2-3; 8 bases are shared with TRBD2. Germline V gene lookup returns CDR1 SGHNT and CDR2 YYREEE (reference sequence). This CDR3 is 16 amino acids long. V was pared by 7 bases and J by 12 bases, with 22 bases of the junction left unmatched. The CDR3 nucleotides read TGTGCCAGCGGCCCTATCGAGCGGGAGCCGGGAGATATACAGTATTTT. This translates into CASGPIEREPGDIQYF.

With respect to this clonotype: The germline gene is not matched at one end of the junction; a read error may be the cause. The chain couples TRBV14 to TRBJ2-5, with 13 bases lining up with TRBD2. This CDR3 is 16 amino acids long. The germline V gene has CDR1 SGHDN and CDR2 FVKESK. The CDR3 sequence: CASSRLTSGRQESQYF. The CDR3 coding sequence is TGCGCCAGCAGCCGCTTGACTAGCGGGAGGCAAGAGTCCCAGTACTTC. The full variable domain, rest sourced from reference TRBV14 and TRBJ2-5, is EAGVTQFPSHSVIEKGQTVTLRCDPISGHDNLYWYRRVMGKEIKFLLHFVKESKQDESGMPNNRFLAERTGGTYSTLKVQPAELEDSGVYFCASSRLTSGRQESQYFGPGTRLLVL.

The count of this clonotype is one. One end of the junction fails to match germline, which may point to a read error. This chain connects TRBV20-1 to TRBJ2-2; possibly TRBD2 for D (6 bases). From germline, CDR1 is DFQATT and CDR2 SNEGSKA (reference sequence). The CDR3 length is 15 residues. CDR3 nucleotides: TGCAGTGCCTGGCTAGCGAGGGAGAACACCGGGGAGATGTTTTTT. It yields the protein CSAWLARENTGEMFF.

V gene TRBV7-9 combines with J gene TRBJ1-1; TRBD1 agrees at 10 bases. Losses at the gene ends were 3 bases for V and 13 bases for J; bases not matched to a gene: 11. The CDR3 runs 14 residues. The germline gives CDR1 SEHNR, CDR2 FQNEAQ (reference sequence). The CDR3 sequence is CASSLGTGVLVVFF. CDR3 DNA sequence: TGTGCCAGCAGCTTGGGGACAGGGGTACTTGTAGTTTTCTTT. Using reference TRBV7-9 and TRBJ1-1 for the parts outside the CDR3, the full variable domain is DTGVSQNPRHKITKRGQNVTFRCDPISEHNRLYWYRQTLGQGPEFLTYFQNEAQLEKSRLLSDRFSAERPKGSFSTLEIQRTEQGDSAMYLCASSLGTGVLVVFFGQGTRLTVV.

In regard to this clonotype: One junction end disagrees with the germline gene, perhaps due to a read error. V gene TRBV12-3 or TRBV12-4 combines with J gene TRBJ2-1; the D is unclear. The CDR3 has 15 amino acids. The DNA for the CDR3 is TGTGCCAGCAGTTTCACTCAGCGTGACCACAATGAGCAATTCTTC. As protein: CASSFTQRDHNEQFF.

As concerns this clonotype: Sequence at one end of the junction differs from germline and may be a read error. This sequence joins TRBV20-1 and TRBJ2-1; 8 positions agree with TRBD2. This CDR3 is built from 14 residues. Germline V gene data show CDR1 as DFQATT and CDR2 as SNEGSKA (reference sequence). CDR3 residues: CSARGQRTSFEHFF. CDR3 bases: TGCAGTGCTAGAGGTCAACGGACTAGCTTTGAGCATTTCTTC.

Regarding this clonotype: This may stem from a read error, because a much larger clone lies one nucleotide away. The chain carries TRBV18 and TRBJ1-1, with D perhaps matching TRBD1 (5 bases). Trimming pared 3 bases from V and 5 bases from J, leaving 13 bases between. Germline lookup yields CDR1 KGHSH and CDR2 LQKENI. The length of the CDR3 is 14 residues. The CDR3 DNA reads as TGTGCCAGCTCACCCGGGGGGGTAAGAACTGAAGCTTTCTTT. Translated, it gives CASSPGGVRTEAFF.

As regards this clonotype: Mismatch with germline at one junction end may stem from a read error. The chain is built from TRBV7-9 and TRBJ2-3; D is undetermined. Looked up from germline, CDR1 is SEHNR and CDR2 is FQNEAQ (reference sequence). The CDR3 runs 12 residues. The CDR3 region is CTSSLDPDTQYF. DNA of the CDR3: TGTACCAGCAGCTTAGATCCAGATACGCAATATTTT.

The V call is TRBV29-1, the J call TRBJ2-7; weak D call: TRBD2 (5 bases). Germline-derived CDR1 and CDR2 are SQVTM and ANQGSEA. Trimming stripped 6 bases from V and 13 bases from J, with 31 bases between. The CDR3 length is 15 residues. CDR3 bases: TGCAGCGTAAAAACCGGAGGAACTTACTCCTACGTGCAATACTTC. It encodes CSVKTGGTYSYVQYF.

The J gene is TRBJ2-7, the V gene TRBV2, with TRBD2 matching 8 bases. J gave up 2 bases and V 6 bases, and 6 bases lay outside the gene matches. CDR3 length: 14 residues. Germline V gives CDR1 SNHLY, CDR2 FYNNEI. This CDR3 is CASRAGDITYEQYF. The CDR3 DNA is TGTGCCAGCAGAGCGGGGGACATTACCTACGAGCAGTACTTC.

On this clonotype: A junction end diverges from the germline sequence, so it may reflect a read error. The rearrangement links TRBV11-3 to TRBJ2-2; D is undetermined. This CDR3 contains 15 residues. Per the germline V gene, CDR1 is SGHNT and CDR2 is YENEEA. CDR3 coding DNA: TGTGCCAGGAGCTTCGGCGAGACGAACGCCGGGGAGCTGTTTTTT. Amino acids: CARSFGETNAGELFF.

This clonotype was detected only once. J is TRBJ1-1 and V is TRBV12-3 or TRBV12-4; 8 positions agree with TRBD1. J lost 11 bases, V lost 7 bases, and 9 bases had no gene match. CDR3 size: 12 residues. The CDR3 loop is CASNISGGGAFF. The CDR3 coding sequence is TGTGCCAGCAACATTTCAGGGGGCGGTGCTTTCTTT.

On this clonotype itself: Since the CDR3 does not end with the conserved phenylalanine or tryptophan, this likely comes from a read error. V is TRBV6-2 or TRBV6-3 and J is TRBJ2-7; 7 bases are shared with TRBD2. CDR1 and CDR2 (germline): MNHEY, SVGEGT. The length of the CDR3 is 14 residues. V gave up 3 bases and J gave up 9 bases; unmatched junction bases: 11. The CDR3 coding sequence is TGTGCCAGCAGTTATGCTGGACTAGGGAGAGTGCAGTACATC. It translates to CASSYAGLGRVQYI.

This clonotype was observed a single time. V and J are TRBV11-1 and TRBJ2-7, with 7 nucleotides matching TRBD1. The trim removed 5 bases at V and 5 bases at J, leaving 6 bases unmatched. The CDR3 covers 13 residues. Germline V lookup: CDR1 SGHAT, CDR2 FQDESV (reference sequence). As DNA, the CDR3 is TGTGCCAGCAGCCTAGAGGGGGCGGACGAGCAGTACTTC. Its translation: CASSLEGADEQYF.

Comment on this clonotype: At one end, the junction sequence differs from germline, possibly due to a read error. The chain joins TRBV12-3 or TRBV12-4 to TRBJ2-1; no clear D gene. This CDR3 is built from 15 residues. The CDR3 region has the DNA TGTGCCACCAGTTTCCCTCAGCGAGACCACAATGGGCAGTTCTTC. It yields the protein CATSFPQRDHNGQFF.

Comments on this clonotype: Mismatch with germline at one junction end may stem from a read error. The chain links TRBV6-1 to TRBJ2-7, with D tentatively TRBD2 (5 bases). Germline-derived CDR1 and CDR2 are MNHNS and SASEGT. This CDR3 is 16 amino acids long. The chain's CDR3 is CVSSESVGEIFYDQYF. CDR3 bases: TGTGTCAGCAGTGAATCGGTCGGGGAGATCTTCTATGATCAGTACTTC.